This paragraph covers one T cell receptor beta chain sequence. The antigen is not known. Treatment described: oral pan-JAK inhibitor, 5-10 mg twice daily. Collected material from alopecia areata patients comprised lesional scalp punch biopsies and peripheral blood. Extraction of RNA preceded its reverse transcription into cDNA, which served as the sequencing template. TCRdb's table, derived via immunoSEQ multiplex PCR, lists solely in-frame clones and lacks some. Found here are roughly 100,000 clones, approximately 63% of them singletons; the top ten hold about 15%. Germline V lookup: CDR1 SEHNR, CDR2 FQNEAQ (reference sequence). V lost 4 bases and J 4 bases, leaving 13 bases between the germline ends. The CDR3 consists of 14 residues. The sample is drawn from a study of CD8+ T cells in alopecia areata. The wider study: People stayed on tofacitinib for 6 to 18 months, then stopped the drug for 6 months. Study-wide findings and caveats: Significant decreases in scalp clonality and expanded CD8+ clones followed tofacitinib treatment.

V usage is TRBV7-9 and J usage is TRBJ2-5; D is possibly TRBD2 (6 bases). The sequence derives from a human donor with alopecia areata. The sample was CD8+ T cells sorted from blood, taken at roughly week 58, from a patient treated with tofacitinib. The DNA of the CDR3 is TGTGCCAGCAGCTCGTGGGAAGCGGGAGAGACCCAGTACTTC. Translation: CASSSWEAGETQYF.